This T cell receptor (beta chain) came from a study of T cells in Graves' hyperthyroidism and ophthalmopathy. The CDR3 regions of TCR beta were amplified from RNA transcripts. A set of HTBI primers served as the primers for a first-round RT-PCR of the TCR CDR3. TCRdb re-analysed the multiplex PCR reads in MiXCR, keeping a single row per CDR3 protein. Found here are around 570,000 distinct CDR3 sequences, less than 20% of them singletons; the top ten hold less than 55%. The ends were cut back, 0 bases at V and 0 bases at J, with 3 bases in the middle. The V gene's germline CDR1 is DFQATT and CDR2 SNEGSKA (reference sequence). The CDR3 consists of 13 residues.

V gene TRBV20-1 combines with J gene TRBJ1-5; D unclear. The sequence derives from a man in his forties with Graves' ophthalmopathy. The specimen sequenced was blood. CDR3 sequence: CSARDHSNQPQHF. The DNA of the CDR3 is TGCAGTGCTAGAGACCATAGCAATCAGCCCCAGCATTTT.